One and the same sample provided the 32 T cell receptor beta chains below, sequenced in a study of OX40 agonist ivuxolimab in advanced cancers. The method was immunoSEQ multiplex PCR; TCRdb's version includes in-frame clones alone and lacks a portion of them. The sample holds around 91,000 clones, approximately 92% seen once. Sequenced material: CD4+ or CD8+ T cells sorted from blood, taken in a trial of the OX40 agonist ivuxolimab. These receptors came from an adult with an advanced solid tumor such as melanoma, head and neck, liver or kidney cancer.

In its sample, this clone was seen once. The chain has TRBV2 and TRBJ1-4; D ambiguous. Germline V gene sequence: CDR1 SNHLY, CDR2 FYNNEI. Trimming took off 6 bases at V and 7 bases at J, with 12 bases between the two ends. This CDR3 spans 13 amino acids. Here the CDR3 reads CASRQGVTEKLFF. The CDR3, as DNA: TGTGCCAGCAGACAAGGAGTGACTGAAAAACTGTTTTTT.

The CDR3 DNA reads TGTGCCAGCAGCGTGGGTAGCGGGAGTTCCAATGAGCAGTTCTTC. Its protein is CASSVGSGSSNEQFF. The gene calls are TRBV9 and TRBJ2-1, with 9 bases that match TRBD2. CDR1 is SGDLS and CDR2 is YYNGEE in the germline V gene. The CDR3 length is 15 residues. The J segment lost 6 bases and the V segment lost 2 bases, leaving 6 bases of the junction unmatched.

V gene TRBV29-1 combines with J gene TRBJ1-1; TRBD1 matches 7 bases. Germline CDR1 is SQVTM and CDR2 is ANQGSEA. The J segment lost 1 base and the V segment lost 7 bases, leaving 9 bases of the junction unmatched. The CDR3 extends over 14 amino acids. CDR3 amino acids: CSAKRGLRNTEAFF. In DNA form, the CDR3 reads TGCAGCGCTAAAAGGGGGCTCCGGAACACTGAAGCTTTCTTT.

The chain recombines TRBV6-4 with TRBJ2-1, with 9 bases identical to TRBD2. The CDR3 contains 16 residues. V lost 2 bases to trimming and J lost 6 bases; unmatched junction nucleotides: 8. Germline V gene lookup returns CDR1 MRHNA and CDR2 SNTAGT. The CDR3 sequence: CASSDATTSGGNEQFF. In DNA form, the CDR3 reads TGTGCCAGCAGTGACGCTACGACTAGCGGAGGCAATGAGCAGTTCTTC.

The chain couples TRBV19 to TRBJ1-3; D not resolved. CDR1 and CDR2 (germline): LNHDA, SQIVND (reference sequence). V was pared by 5 bases and J by 0 bases, with 8 bases between. The CDR3 has 14 amino acids. The CDR3 nucleotides read TGTGCCAGTAGTCGACTGATCTCTGGAAACACCATATATTTT. This sequence encodes CASSRLISGNTIYF. Full variable domain (outside the CDR3, taken from reference TRBV19 and TRBJ1-3): DGGITQSPKYLFRKEGQNVTLSCEQNLNHDAMYWYRQDPGQGLRLIYYSQIVNDFQKGDIAEGYSVSREKKESFPLTVTSAQKNPTAFYLCASSRLISGNTIYFGEGSWLTVV.

The rearrangement uses TRBV7-8 and TRBJ1-2; 7 bases match TRBD1. Germline CDR1 SGHVS, CDR2 FQNEAQ. V dropped 5 bases and J dropped 8; count of bases not matched to a gene: 14. The CDR3 consists of 15 residues. CDR3 loop: CASSHREGALRGYTF. The CDR3 nucleotides are TGTGCCAGCAGCCACAGAGAGGGGGCGTTACGCGGCTACACCTTC.

The chain couples TRBV7-2 to TRBJ1-3; D is unresolved. Trimming took 3 bases from V and 2 from J, leaving 8 bases between them. CDR1 and CDR2 (germline): SGHTA, FQGNSA. The CDR3 loop spans 14 amino acids. The CDR3 DNA follows: TGTGCCAGCAGCTTTGGGTCAACTGGAAACACCATATATTTT. It yields the protein CASSFGSTGNTIYF.

This chain connects TRBV15 to TRBJ2-1, with TRBD2 as a possible D gene (6 bases). CDR1 LNHNV and CDR2 YYDKDF come from the germline V gene (reference sequence). This CDR3 comprises 14 residues. Deletions cut 5 bases from V and 3 bases from J, with 11 bases between. The CDR3 protein is CATSRDLNYNEQFF. In nucleotides, the CDR3 is TGTGCCACCAGCCGGGACTTAAACTACAATGAGCAGTTCTTC.

The chain combines TRBV6-1 with TRBJ2-5, with D unclear. Germline V gives CDR1 MNHNS, CDR2 SASEGT. The CDR3 runs to 11 residues. The germline V and J ends were trimmed by 7 bases and 4 bases, with 7 bases remaining between them. In DNA form, the CDR3 reads TGTGCCAGCAAGGAGCTAGAGACCCAGTACTTC. Residues: CASKELETQYF.

The gene calls are TRBV5-6 and TRBJ2-7; a possible D gene is TRBD1 (5 bases). Germline-derived CDR1 and CDR2 are SGHDT and YYEEEE. V lost 4 bases to trimming and J lost 3 bases, with 11 bases between them. This CDR3 contains 13 residues. CDR3 loop: CASSVRVLYEQYF. The CDR3 nucleotides are TGTGCCAGCAGCGTCAGGGTTCTCTACGAGCAGTACTTC.

The rearrangement joins TRBV28 to TRBJ2-5; D is possibly TRBD1 (5 bases). The germline gives CDR1 MDHEN, CDR2 SYDVKM. This CDR3 comprises 12 residues. Between the trimmed V and J ends, which lost 10 bases and 3 bases, there was a span of 12 bases. The CDR3 sequence: CATSQGKETQYF. CDR3 DNA sequence: TGTGCCACCTCTCAGGGTAAAGAGACCCAGTACTTC.

V is TRBV5-4 and J is TRBJ2-2; a weak D match, TRBD1 (6 bases). The germline V and J ends were trimmed by 4 bases and 0 bases, with 16 bases remaining between them. The CDR3 has 17 residues. Germline CDR1 reads SGHNT; CDR2 reads YYREEE (reference sequence). CDR3 nucleotides: TGTGCCAGCAGCCCACCGACGACAGGCGCGAACACCGGGGAGCTGTTTTTT. The encoded protein is CASSPPTTGANTGELFF. Full variable domain (rest looked up from reference TRBV5-4 and TRBJ2-2): ETGVTQSPTHLIKTRGQQVTLRCSSQSGHNTVSWYQQALGQGPQFIFQYYREEENGRGNFPPRFSGLQFPNYSSELNVNALELDDSALYLCASSPPTTGANTGELFFGEGSRLTVL.

The chain joins TRBV7-9 to TRBJ1-5; D not resolved. V was trimmed by 5 bases and J by 0 bases, leaving 11 bases between them. Germline CDR1 is SEHNR and CDR2 is FQNEAQ (reference sequence). CDR3 length: 15 residues. CDR3 DNA sequence: TGTGCCAGCAGCCCCCAGGCAGGTAGCAATCAGCCCCAGCATTTT. This encodes CASSPQAGSNQPQHF.

This clone was recorded once. The chain joins TRBV29-1 to TRBJ2-5; weak D call: TRBD2 (5 bases). Trimming removed 7 bases at V and 1 base at J, with 13 bases between. The length of the CDR3 is 13 residues. Germline assignment: CDR1 SQVTM and CDR2 ANQGSEA. The CDR3 spells CSGRQEPQETQYF. CDR3 sequence (DNA): TGCAGCGGGAGGCAGGAGCCCCAAGAGACCCAGTACTTC.

This clone was detected a few times. The rearrangement uses TRBV29-1 and TRBJ2-3; a weak D match, TRBD1 (6 bases). CDR1 is SQVTM, CDR2 ANQGSEA, per germline. CDR3 length: 13 residues. Trimming removed 6 bases at V and 6 bases at J, with 16 bases between. The CDR3 loop reads CSVAVSQGDTQYF. In nucleotides, the CDR3 is TGCAGCGTGGCCGTCAGCCAGGGGGATACGCAGTATTTT.

The chain links TRBV18 to TRBJ2-7, with 8 bases fitting TRBD1. Germline CDR1 is KGHSH and CDR2 is LQKENI. Losses at the gene ends were 3 bases for V and 0 bases for J; bases not matched to a gene: 7. This CDR3 spans 16 amino acids. CDR3 amino acids: CASSPFSGGPSYEQYF. In DNA form, the CDR3 reads TGTGCCAGCTCACCTTTTTCAGGGGGCCCCTCCTACGAGCAGTACTTC.

The rearrangement uses TRBV7-9 and TRBJ1-2; 7 bases are a match to TRBD1. The CDR3 consists of 15 residues. Germline loops: CDR1 SEHNR, CDR2 FQNEAQ (reference sequence). V gave up 1 base and J gave up 7 bases; unmatched junction bases: 9. CDR3 bases: TGTGCCAGCAGCTTAGTGACAGGGCCCTTCAGTGGCTACACCTTC. Its translation: CASSLVTGPFSGYTF. Together with reference TRBV7-9 and TRBJ1-2, the CDR3 gives the full variable domain: DTGVSQNPRHKITKRGQNVTFRCDPISEHNRLYWYRQTLGQGPEFLTYFQNEAQLEKSRLLSDRFSAERPKGSFSTLEIQRTEQGDSAMYLCASSLVTGPFSGYTFGSGTRLTVV.

V and J are TRBV6-4 and TRBJ2-3; 12 nucleotides agree with TRBD2. The germline V gene has CDR1 MRHNA and CDR2 SNTAGT. The CDR3 has 15 residues. V dropped 7 bases and J dropped 2; count of bases not matched to a gene: 4. The CDR3 region is CASKRTSGNTDTQYF. CDR3 sequence (DNA): TGTGCCAGCAAAAGGACTAGCGGGAACACAGATACGCAGTATTTT.

This chain links TRBV18 with TRBJ2-7, with D unresolved. Trimming took off 4 bases at V and 5 bases at J, with 6 bases between the two ends. Germline-derived CDR1 and CDR2 are KGHSH and LQKENI. There are 11 residues in the CDR3. The CDR3 spells CASSLGHEQYV. CDR3 coding DNA: TGTGCCAGCTCACTTGGCCACGAGCAGTACGTC.

V and J are TRBV7-2 and TRBJ1-6, with 7 bases identical to TRBD1. There are 15 residues in the CDR3. Germline values: CDR1 SGHTA, CDR2 FQGNSA. Germline trimming cut 1 base from V and 7 bases from J; bases unmatched to any gene: 4. CDR3 bases: TGTGCCAGCAGCTTAGTCAGGGGGGGAAATTCACCCCTCCACTTT. Translating gives CASSLVRGGNSPLHF.

The chain uses TRBV27 and TRBJ1-6; 7 positions agree with TRBD1. V trimming: 7 bases; J trimming: 6 bases; junction bases outside the gene matches: 6. Germline loops: CDR1 MNHEY, CDR2 SMNVEV (reference sequence). This CDR3 has 14 residues. The CDR3 protein is CASKLGQPNSPLHF. CDR3 DNA sequence: TGTGCCAGCAAGCTGGGACAGCCTAATTCACCCCTCCACTTT.

The CDR3 DNA sequence: TGTGCCAGCAGCTTACGTGGGGATACGGAAAAACTGTTTTTT. The encoded protein is CASSLRGDTEKLFF. V usage is TRBV7-9 and J usage is TRBJ1-4; D remains unclear. V lost 2 bases and J lost 8, with 12 bases in between. Germline CDR1 SEHNR, CDR2 FQNEAQ (reference sequence). This CDR3 comprises 14 residues.

The chain joins TRBV19 to TRBJ2-2; 14 positions match TRBD2. CDR1 is LNHDA, CDR2 SQIVND, per germline (reference sequence). This CDR3 spans 17 amino acids. V trimming: 7 bases; J trimming: 6 bases; junction bases outside the gene matches: 10. The CDR3 region is CASTQGTSGSVAGELFF. The CDR3 region has the DNA TGTGCCAGTACCCAGGGGACTAGCGGGAGTGTCGCCGGGGAGCTGTTTTTT. The entire variable domain, with the rest obtained from reference TRBV19 and TRBJ2-2, is as follows: DGGITQSPKYLFRKEGQNVTLSCEQNLNHDAMYWYRQDPGQGLRLIYYSQIVNDFQKGDIAEGYSVSREKKESFPLTVTSAQKNPTAFYLCASTQGTSGSVAGELFFGEGSRLTVL.

This CDR3 is CASSWRTSQMRDTQYF. CDR3 coding DNA: TGTGCCAGCAGTTGGAGGACTAGTCAGATGAGGGATACGCAGTATTTT. The rearrangement joins TRBV28 to TRBJ2-3; TRBD2 aligns across 7 bases. Trimming took 4 bases from V and 6 from J; bases not matched to a gene: 13. CDR1 is MDHEN, CDR2 SYDVKM, per germline. The CDR3 is 16 residues long.

V is TRBV7-3 and J is TRBJ2-3, with 14 bases identical to TRBD2. The CDR3 contains 15 residues. J gave up 6 bases and V 4 bases, and 3 bases lay outside the gene matches. Germline CDR1 and CDR2: SGHTA and FQGTGA. This CDR3 is CASSSGLAGVDTQYF. CDR3 nucleotides: TGTGCCAGCAGCTCGGGACTAGCGGGGGTGGATACGCAGTATTTT. Full variable domain (missing parts from reference TRBV7-3 and TRBJ2-3): GAGVSQTPSNKVTEKGKYVELRCDPISGHTALYWYRQSLGQGPEFLIYFQGTGAADDSGLPNDRFFAVRPEGSVSTLKIQRTERGDSAVYLCASSSGLAGVDTQYFGPGTRLTVL.

The genes are TRBV19 and TRBJ1-1; 12 bases fit TRBD1. The V segment lost 2 bases and the J segment 7 bases; nucleotides outside the gene matches: 5. The CDR3 extends over 15 amino acids. CDR1 and CDR2 (germline): LNHDA, SQIVND (reference sequence). The CDR3 sequence: CASSIPGQGAYEAFF. Written as DNA, the CDR3 is TGTGCCAGTAGTATACCGGGACAGGGGGCATATGAAGCTTTCTTT.

The genes are TRBV2 and TRBJ2-3; unclear D gene. CDR3 length: 12 residues. Germline V gives CDR1 SNHLY, CDR2 FYNNEI. Trimming shortened V by 5 bases and J by 2 bases, and 5 bases separated the two germline ends. The chain's CDR3 is CASSINTDTQYF. DNA of the CDR3: TGTGCCAGCAGTATCAACACAGATACGCAGTATTTT.

This chain links TRBV6-5 with TRBJ2-3; maybe TRBD2 (7 bases). Germline loops: CDR1 MNHEY, CDR2 SVGAGI. This CDR3 has 14 residues. With 4 bases removed from V and 5 bases from J, the gap between germline ends came to 13 bases. The CDR3 here is CASSSGGKGDTQYF. The CDR3 DNA is TGTGCCAGCAGTTCGGGGGGCAAGGGAGATACGCAGTATTTT.

V usage is TRBV6-1 and J usage is TRBJ2-5; 15 bases map to TRBD2. V was clipped by 3 bases and J by 5 bases; unmatched bases: 7. This CDR3 is 17 amino acids long. Germline values: CDR1 MNHNS, CDR2 SASEGT. CDR3 nucleotides: TGTGCCAGCAGTGAGGGACTAGCGGGGGGAGGGGAGGAGACCCAGTACTTC. Translated: CASSEGLAGGGEETQYF.

There are a few counts of this clone. CDR3: CSASDTSATGELFF. DNA for the CDR3: TGCAGCGCTTCGGACACTTCCGCTACCGGGGAGCTGTTTTTT. The chain couples TRBV29-1 to TRBJ2-2, with a possible D match to TRBD1 (5 bases). The germline gives CDR1 SQVTM, CDR2 ANQGSEA. Trimming removed 7 bases at V and 5 bases at J, with 17 bases between. This CDR3 has 14 amino acids.

In this sample, this clone turned up a few times. This chain uses TRBV27 with TRBJ2-3; 12 bases align to TRBD2. The junction had 9 bases not matched to a gene; V was cut back by 6 bases and J by 5 bases. Germline values: CDR1 MNHEY, CDR2 SMNVEV (reference sequence). The CDR3 is made up of 16 amino acids. The CDR3 here is CASRSSGGEELDTQYF. The CDR3 DNA sequence: TGTGCCAGCAGATCTAGCGGGGGGGAGGAGTTAGATACGCAGTATTTT.

This clone was detected only once. The V and J genes are TRBV10-3 and TRBJ2-7; D could derive from TRBD1 or TRBD2 (5 bases each). Trimming took 6 bases from V and 3 from J, leaving 18 bases between them. The CDR3 runs 15 residues. Germline V gene data show CDR1 as ENHRY and CDR2 as SYGVKD. DNA for the CDR3: TGTGCCATCAGGGCCGGGGCGGGCGCTGACTACGAGCAGTACTTC. Its protein product is CAIRAGAGADYEQYF.